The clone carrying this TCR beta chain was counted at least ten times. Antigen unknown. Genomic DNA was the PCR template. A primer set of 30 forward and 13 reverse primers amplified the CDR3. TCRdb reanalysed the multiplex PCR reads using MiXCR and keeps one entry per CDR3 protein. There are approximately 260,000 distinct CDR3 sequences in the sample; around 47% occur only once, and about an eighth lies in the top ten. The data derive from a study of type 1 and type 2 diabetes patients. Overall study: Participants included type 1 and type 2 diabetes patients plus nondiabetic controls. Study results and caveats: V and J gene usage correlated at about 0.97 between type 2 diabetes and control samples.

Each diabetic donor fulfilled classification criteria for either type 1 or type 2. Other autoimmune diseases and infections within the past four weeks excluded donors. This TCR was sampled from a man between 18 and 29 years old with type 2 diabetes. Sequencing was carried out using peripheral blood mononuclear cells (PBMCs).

The CDR3 protein is CASTLTGLNTEAFF. The CDR3 nucleotides read TGTGCCAGCACGCTGACAGGGCTGAACACTGAAGCTTTCTTT. This chain joins TRBV7-2 and TRBJ1-1, with 7 bases fitting TRBD1. There are 14 residues in the CDR3. Losses at the gene ends were 7 bases for V and 0 bases for J; bases not matched to a gene: 5. The V gene's germline CDR1 is SGHTA and CDR2 FQGNSA.